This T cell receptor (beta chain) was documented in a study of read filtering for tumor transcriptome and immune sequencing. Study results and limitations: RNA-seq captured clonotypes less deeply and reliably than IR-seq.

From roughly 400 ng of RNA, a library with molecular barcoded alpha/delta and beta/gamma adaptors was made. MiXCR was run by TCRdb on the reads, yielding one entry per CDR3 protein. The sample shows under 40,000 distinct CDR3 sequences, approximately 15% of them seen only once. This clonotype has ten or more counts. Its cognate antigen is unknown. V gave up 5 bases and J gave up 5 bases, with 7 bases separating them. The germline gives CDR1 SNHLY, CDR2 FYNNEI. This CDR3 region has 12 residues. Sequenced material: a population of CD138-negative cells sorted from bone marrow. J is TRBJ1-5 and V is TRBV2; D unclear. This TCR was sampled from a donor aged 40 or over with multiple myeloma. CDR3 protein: CASSREDQPQHF. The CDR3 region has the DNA TGTGCCAGCAGTAGGGAAGATCAGCCCCAGCATTTT.